This TCR beta chain was observed in a study of T cell responses to AZD1222 COVID-19 vaccine. The assay was immunoSEQ multiplex PCR, and TCRdb's table has in-frame clones only and misses some. The sample has about 94,000 clones, about 85% seen once. The TCR sequence derives from an adult who received the AZD1222 COVID-19 vaccine. The sequencing used peripheral blood, collected 28 days after the second AZD1222 dose.

This CDR3 reads CASSLGLGGADEQYF. CDR3 in DNA: TGTGCCAGCAGCTTAGGGTTGGGAGGTGCTGACGAGCAGTACTTC. V is TRBV7-9 and J is TRBJ2-7; TRBD2 might be the D (6 bases). The CDR3 sequence is 15 residues long. Per the germline V gene, CDR1 is SEHNR and CDR2 is FQNEAQ (reference sequence). Trimming removed 1 base at V and 5 bases at J, with 15 bases between.